This T cell receptor (beta chain) was documented in a study of tumor and adjacent non-tumor tissue in lung cancer. Turning to this clonotype: Its antigen is not known. One end of the junction varies from germline; a read error may be responsible.

TCRbeta libraries were built with three rounds of nested PCR, modified from ARM-PCR. TCRdb reprocessed the multiplex PCR reads via MiXCR and lists one record per CDR3 protein. Among about 100,000 distinct CDR3 sequences listed, approximately 60% were seen once. Study-wide points: Top 100 clones took a larger repertoire share in normal lung.

This sample's RNA came from whole unsorted tissue. More than 3 cm separated this lung sample from the edge of the tumor. This CDR3 has 17 amino acids. Per the germline V gene, CDR1 is SQVTM and CDR2 is ANQGSEA. The clonotype was recovered from a man aged 25 to 40 with non-small cell lung cancer. The chain employs TRBV29-1 and TRBJ2-1; D possibly corresponds to TRBD2 (5 bases). Sequenced input: distant non-tumor lung tissue. Here the CDR3 reads CSVEGVIGESAYNEQFF. Here the CDR3 DNA reads TGCAGTGTTGAGGGAGTTATAGGCGAGTCGGCCTATAATGAGCAGTTCTTC.